The 8 T cell receptor beta chains below all came from one sample that was sequenced in a study of OX40 agonist ivuxolimab in advanced cancers. Generated by immunoSEQ multiplex PCR, the TCRdb table keeps only in-frame clones and is missing some. The sample lists over 15,000 clones; 70% to 90% were seen once. Source: CD4+ or CD8+ T cells sorted from blood, taken in a trial of the OX40 agonist ivuxolimab. Receptors were obtained from an adult with an advanced solid tumor such as melanoma, head and neck, liver or kidney cancer.

The V gene is TRBV6-1, the J gene TRBJ2-7; tentatively, D is TRBD2 (5 bases). Germline V gene data show CDR1 as MNHNS and CDR2 as SASEGT. V was pared by 2 bases and J by 2 bases, with 10 bases between. This CDR3 contains 14 residues. The CDR3 is CASSEIGETYEQYF. The CDR3 nucleotides read TGTGCCAGCAGTGAAATTGGGGAGACCTACGAGCAGTACTTC.

This clone was counted a single time. The rearrangement joins TRBV29-1 to TRBJ2-3; D unclear. The CDR3 contains 12 residues. Trimming took 3 bases from V and 1 from J, leaving 5 bases between them. The germline gives CDR1 SQVTM, CDR2 ANQGSEA. The CDR3 spells CSVDGGTDTQYF. The CDR3 region has the DNA TGCAGCGTTGATGGTGGCACAGATACGCAGTATTTT.

This clone was seen once. V gene TRBV6-1 combines with J gene TRBJ1-5; D is ambiguous. Trimming took 4 bases from V and 0 from J, leaving 10 bases between them. The CDR3 covers 15 residues. In germline, CDR1 is MNHNS, CDR2 SASEGT. CDR3 amino acids: CASSAGSNSNQPQHF. CDR3 nucleotides: TGTGCCAGCAGTGCAGGCTCCAATAGCAATCAGCCCCAGCATTTT.

The chain has TRBV10-3 and TRBJ2-7; TRBD2 matches at 8 bases. Germline trimming cut 2 bases from V and 7 bases from J; bases unmatched to any gene: 4. Germline CDR1 and CDR2: ENHRY and SYGVKD. The CDR3 spans 13 residues. The CDR3 loop reads CAISEVLAGEQYF. The CDR3 coding sequence is TGTGCCATCAGTGAGGTATTAGCGGGGGAGCAGTACTTC.

The V and J genes are TRBV19 and TRBJ2-3; 12 bases are shared with TRBD2. Trimming removed 6 bases from V and 4 bases from J; junction bases left unmatched: 5. Germline CDR1 LNHDA, CDR2 SQIVND (reference sequence). This CDR3 is 15 amino acids long. CDR3 residues: CASRRTSGISDTQYF. The CDR3 nucleotides are TGTGCCAGTAGACGGACTAGCGGGATCTCAGATACGCAGTATTTT. The full variable domain, with the rest looked up from reference TRBV19 and TRBJ2-3, is DGGITQSPKYLFRKEGQNVTLSCEQNLNHDAMYWYRQDPGQGLRLIYYSQIVNDFQKGDIAEGYSVSREKKESFPLTVTSAQKNPTAFYLCASRRTSGISDTQYFGPGTRLTVL.

The rearrangement uses TRBV18 and TRBJ1-1; 7 bases are a match to TRBD1. The germline V gene encodes CDR1 KGHSH and CDR2 LQKENI. Unmatched junction bases numbered 4, after V lost 2 bases and J lost 1 base. The CDR3 is 15 amino acids. CDR3 DNA: TGTGCCAGCTCACCAAGGACAGGCTCGAACACTGAAGCTTTCTTT. Translated, it gives CASSPRTGSNTEAFF.

V and J are TRBV14 and TRBJ2-3; D might be TRBD1 (6 bases). This CDR3 spans 15 amino acids. The V gene's germline CDR1 is SGHDN and CDR2 FVKESK. Trimming pared 3 bases from V and 6 bases from J, leaving 16 bases between. CDR3 coding DNA: TGTGCCAGCAGCCAGGGGGCGGCCCTAACCGATACGCAGTATTTT. This translates into CASSQGAALTDTQYF. Full variable domain (rest looked up from reference TRBV14 and TRBJ2-3): EAGVTQFPSHSVIEKGQTVTLRCDPISGHDNLYWYRRVMGKEIKFLLHFVKESKQDESGMPNNRFLAERTGGTYSTLKVQPAELEDSGVYFCASSQGAALTDTQYFGPGTRLTVL.

Sample share makes this clone medium-sized (0.01 to 0.1%). The chain has TRBV27 and TRBJ2-7; the D gene is possibly TRBD2 (5 bases). From germline, CDR1 is MNHEY and CDR2 SMNVEV (reference sequence). The V end lost 0 bases, the J end lost 1 base, and 13 bases lay between the germline ends. The CDR3 totals 16 residues. The CDR3 DNA follows: TGTGCCAGCAGTTTATCAGTGGACTCGGCGTCCTACGAGCAGTACTTC. It codes for CASSLSVDSASYEQYF.